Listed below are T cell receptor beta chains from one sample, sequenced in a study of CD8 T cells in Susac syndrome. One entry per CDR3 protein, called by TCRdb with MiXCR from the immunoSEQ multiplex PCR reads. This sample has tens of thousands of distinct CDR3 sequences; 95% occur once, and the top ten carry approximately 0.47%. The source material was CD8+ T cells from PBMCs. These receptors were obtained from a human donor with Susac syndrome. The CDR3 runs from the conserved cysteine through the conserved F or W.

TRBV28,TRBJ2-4,CASSLRPGKNIQYF
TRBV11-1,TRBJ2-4,CASSQPGQGPKNIQYF
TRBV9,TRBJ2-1,CASSGSSREQFF
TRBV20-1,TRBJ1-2,CSARDRDYGYTF
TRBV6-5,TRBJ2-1,CASSPAGMYNEQFF
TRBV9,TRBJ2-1,CASSAHPGLTSSYNEQFF
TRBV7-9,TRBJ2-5,CASSWKETQYF
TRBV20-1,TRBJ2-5,CSARRADGQETQYF
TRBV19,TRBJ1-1,CASSIGGAEAFF
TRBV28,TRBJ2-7,CASRGAEQYF
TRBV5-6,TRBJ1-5,CASSLNGDFDQPQHF
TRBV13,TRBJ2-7,CASSGQGGHEQYF
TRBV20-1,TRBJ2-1,CSAPGLAGRRQYNEQFF
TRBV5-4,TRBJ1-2,CASSSRTSWSYGYTF
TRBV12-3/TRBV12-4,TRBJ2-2,CASSSLAGARTGELFF
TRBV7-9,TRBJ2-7,CASSFGTAYEQYF
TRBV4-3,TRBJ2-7,CASSPGHIIYEQYF